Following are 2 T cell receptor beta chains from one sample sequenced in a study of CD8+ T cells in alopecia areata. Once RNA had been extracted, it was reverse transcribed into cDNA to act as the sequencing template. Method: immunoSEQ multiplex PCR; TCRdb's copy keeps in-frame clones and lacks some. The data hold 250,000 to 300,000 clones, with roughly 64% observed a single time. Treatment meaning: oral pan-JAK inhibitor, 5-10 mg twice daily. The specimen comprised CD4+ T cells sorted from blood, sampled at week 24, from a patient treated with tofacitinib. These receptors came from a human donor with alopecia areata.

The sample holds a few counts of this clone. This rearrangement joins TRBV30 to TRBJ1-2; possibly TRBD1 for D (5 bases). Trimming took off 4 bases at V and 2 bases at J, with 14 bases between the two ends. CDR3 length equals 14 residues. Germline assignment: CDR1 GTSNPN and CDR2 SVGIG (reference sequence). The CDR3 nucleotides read TGTGCCTGGACCCCCCAGGGTAGGAACTATGGCTACACCTTC. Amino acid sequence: CAWTPQGRNYGYTF.

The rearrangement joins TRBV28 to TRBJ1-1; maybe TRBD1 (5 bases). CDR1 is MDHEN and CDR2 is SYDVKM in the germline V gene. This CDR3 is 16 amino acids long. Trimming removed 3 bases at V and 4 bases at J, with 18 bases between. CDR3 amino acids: CASSLRAGSGGTEAFF. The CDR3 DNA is TGTGCCAGCAGTTTGAGGGCAGGGTCGGGTGGCACTGAAGCTTTCTTT. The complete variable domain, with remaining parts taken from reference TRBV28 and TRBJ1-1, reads DVKVTQSSRYLVKRTGEKVFLECVQDMDHENMFWYRQDPGLGLRLIYFSYDVKMKEKGDIPEGYSVSREKKERFSLILESASTNQTSMYLCASSLRAGSGGTEAFFGQGTRLTVV.